A selection of T cell receptor beta chains follows, all from one sample in a study of human T cells and chemical hapten exposure. TCRdb ran MiXCR on the RACE reads and lists one entry per CDR3 protein. Of 84,000 or so distinct CDR3 sequences listed, about 10% are singletons. The sequenced sample was whole blood, obtained in connection with sensitization to the hapten diphenylcyclopropenone (DPC). These receptors were collected from a woman aged 30 to 39 with alopecia areata. Some clones in this sample may be carry-over from other donors' samples. Both conserved end residues are part of each CDR3. Fields, in order: CDR3 DNA, CDR3 protein, clone size, D gene, V gene, J gene. D genes are given only for firm matches. Clone size appears in some rows only: once, few, many, or a class for an expanded clone.

cdr3_nt: TGTGCCAGCAGCCCCCGGACAGCCTTTCAAGAGACCCAGTACTTC
cdr3_aa: CASSPRTAFQETQYF
clone_size: many
d_call: .
v_call: TRBV7-2
j_call: TRBJ2-5

cdr3_nt: TGCAGCGTTCAGGGCAGGGACAATCAGCCCCAGCATTTT
cdr3_aa: CSVQGRDNQPQHF
clone_size: few
d_call: .
v_call: TRBV29-1
j_call: TRBJ1-5

cdr3_nt: TGCAGTGCTACCCAGTCAGCTAACTATGGCTACACCTTC
cdr3_aa: CSATQSANYGYTF
clone_size: many
d_call: .
v_call: TRBV20-1
j_call: TRBJ1-2

cdr3_nt: TGCAGCGCCCAGCGTTCTGGAAACACCATATATTTT
cdr3_aa: CSAQRSGNTIYF
clone_size: .
d_call: .
v_call: TRBV29-1
j_call: TRBJ1-3

cdr3_nt: TGCGCCAGCAGTCAACGCTCCGGACCGTTCGCGAACACCGGGGAGCTGTTTTTT
cdr3_aa: CASSQRSGPFANTGELFF
clone_size: many
d_call: .
v_call: TRBV23-1
j_call: TRBJ2-2

cdr3_nt: TGTGCTAGTGGTCTCGGGACAGGGAATTATTTGGACATTCAGTACTTC
cdr3_aa: CASGLGTGNYLDIQYF
clone_size: .
d_call: TRBD1
v_call: TRBV12-5
j_call: TRBJ2-4

cdr3_nt: TGCGCCAGCAGCCATTCAACGGGGGAGCAGTACTTC
cdr3_aa: CASSHSTGEQYF
clone_size: .
d_call: .
v_call: TRBV4-3
j_call: TRBJ2-7

cdr3_nt: TGCAGCGTTGCCGGGGGTCGCCTCTACAATGAGCAGTTCTTC
cdr3_aa: CSVAGGRLYNEQFF
clone_size: many
d_call: .
v_call: TRBV29-1
j_call: TRBJ2-1

cdr3_nt: TGTGCCAGTAGTAGACGGACTAGCGGGGTTGCAGATACGCAGTATTTT
cdr3_aa: CASSRRTSGVADTQYF
clone_size: .
d_call: TRBD2
v_call: TRBV19
j_call: TRBJ2-3

cdr3_nt: TGTGCCAGCAGTTTATCGCCATCCTACGAGCAGTACTTC
cdr3_aa: CASSLSPSYEQYF
clone_size: many
d_call: .
v_call: TRBV27
j_call: TRBJ2-7

cdr3_nt: TGTGCCAGCAGCTTATCGTCGTTAGGGTACCGCACAGATACGCAGTATTTT
cdr3_aa: CASSLSSLGYRTDTQYF
clone_size: many
d_call: .
v_call: TRBV7-6
j_call: TRBJ2-3

cdr3_nt: TGTGCCAGCAGCCACCCACAGGGTGGCTTCGGAAACACCATATATTTT
cdr3_aa: CASSHPQGGFGNTIYF
clone_size: many
d_call: .
v_call: TRBV12-3/TRBV12-4
j_call: TRBJ1-3

cdr3_nt: TGTGCTAGTGGCCCCTGGAATGAGCAGTTCTTC
cdr3_aa: CASGPWNEQFF
clone_size: .
d_call: .
v_call: TRBV12-5
j_call: TRBJ2-1

cdr3_nt: TGTGCCAGCAGCTTGGCAGGGGAAAAGAACGAGCAGTACTTC
cdr3_aa: CASSLAGEKNEQYF
clone_size: many
d_call: .
v_call: TRBV11-1
j_call: TRBJ2-7

cdr3_nt: TGTGCCAGCAGCTTCCCAGGACTAGCTACAGATACGCAGTATTTT
cdr3_aa: CASSFPGLATDTQYF
clone_size: many
d_call: TRBD2
v_call: TRBV7-2
j_call: TRBJ2-3

cdr3_nt: TGTGCCAGCAGCTCGGGACAGAGGGAGACCCAGTACTTC
cdr3_aa: CASSSGQRETQYF
clone_size: many
d_call: TRBD1
v_call: TRBV7-9
j_call: TRBJ2-5

cdr3_nt: TGTGCCAGCAGCCAGACCCAGGCCTATGGCTACACCTTC
cdr3_aa: CASSQTQAYGYTF
clone_size: many
d_call: .
v_call: TRBV6-2/TRBV6-3
j_call: TRBJ1-2

cdr3_nt: TGTGCCAGCAGCCGCCGACTAGCGGGCACAGATACGCAGTATTTT
cdr3_aa: CASSRRLAGTDTQYF
clone_size: many
d_call: TRBD2
v_call: TRBV11-2
j_call: TRBJ2-3

cdr3_nt: TGTGCCAGCAGTCTCATCGATGAAAAACTGTTTTTT
cdr3_aa: CASSLIDEKLFF
clone_size: .
d_call: .
v_call: TRBV7-9
j_call: TRBJ1-4

cdr3_nt: TGCAGGGTGCGGGAGAACACTGAAGCTTTCTTT
cdr3_aa: CRVRENTEAFF
clone_size: .
d_call: .
v_call: TRBV20-1
j_call: TRBJ1-1

cdr3_nt: TGTGCCAGCAGCTTACAGATAGGGCTCCACTATGGCTACACCTTC
cdr3_aa: CASSLQIGLHYGYTF
clone_size: many
d_call: .
v_call: TRBV7-8
j_call: TRBJ1-2

cdr3_nt: TGTGCCAGCAGTTTCCGACAGGGGGCTTACGAGCAGTACTTC
cdr3_aa: CASSFRQGAYEQYF
clone_size: many
d_call: TRBD1
v_call: TRBV6-6
j_call: TRBJ2-7

cdr3_nt: TGCAGCGTCCATATCTCCTACAATGAGCAGTTCTTC
cdr3_aa: CSVHISYNEQFF
clone_size: .
d_call: .
v_call: TRBV29-1
j_call: TRBJ2-1

cdr3_nt: TGTGCCAGCAGCTTAGATACAGCCTATAACGAGCAGTACTTC
cdr3_aa: CASSLDTAYNEQYF
clone_size: few
d_call: .
v_call: TRBV7-6
j_call: TRBJ2-7

cdr3_nt: TGTGCCAGCAGTAGCGGGACAACGAGCTCCTACAATGAGCAGTTCTTC
cdr3_aa: CASSSGTTSSYNEQFF
clone_size: many
d_call: .
v_call: TRBV2
j_call: TRBJ2-1

cdr3_nt: TGTGCCAGCAGTTCCGGACCGAGCCAAGAGACCCAGTACTTC
cdr3_aa: CASSSGPSQETQYF
clone_size: .
d_call: .
v_call: TRBV27
j_call: TRBJ2-5

cdr3_nt: TGTGCCAGCAGCTCCCCGGGAGTGTCGGGAGGGGGGACTGAAGCTTTCTTT
cdr3_aa: CASSSPGVSGGGTEAFF
clone_size: many
d_call: .
v_call: TRBV28
j_call: TRBJ1-1

cdr3_nt: TGCGCCAGCAGCCGCATAGGGGCGGGCTCTGGCTACACCTTC
cdr3_aa: CASSRIGAGSGYTF
clone_size: .
d_call: .
v_call: TRBV5-1
j_call: TRBJ1-2

cdr3_nt: TGCGCCAGCAGCAGGGAGGGTTACAATGAGCAGTTCTTC
cdr3_aa: CASSREGYNEQFF
clone_size: .
d_call: TRBD2
v_call: TRBV5-1
j_call: TRBJ2-1

cdr3_nt: TGTGCCAGCACTCCTTCTCTCGCAGGTCTAGCGGGGACTACGGGGGAGCAGTACTTC
cdr3_aa: CASTPSLAGLAGTTGEQYF
clone_size: many
d_call: TRBD2
v_call: TRBV6-6
j_call: TRBJ2-7

cdr3_nt: TGCGCCAGCAGTTGGACTAGCGGAACCTACAATGAGCAGTTCTTC
cdr3_aa: CASSWTSGTYNEQFF
clone_size: few
d_call: TRBD2
v_call: TRBV5-1
j_call: TRBJ2-1

cdr3_nt: TGTGCCAGCAGACAAAAGCGACAGGGGAATCAGCCCCAGCATTTT
cdr3_aa: CASRQKRQGNQPQHF
clone_size: many
d_call: TRBD1
v_call: TRBV6-6
j_call: TRBJ1-5

cdr3_nt: TGTGCCAGCAGTCCTGGAGGACCCTCCTACGAGCAGTACTTC
cdr3_aa: CASSPGGPSYEQYF
clone_size: few
d_call: .
v_call: TRBV28
j_call: TRBJ2-7

cdr3_nt: TGTGCCAGCAGTTCGATGGGGCTCGGGTATGGCTACACCTTC
cdr3_aa: CASSSMGLGYGYTF
clone_size: many
d_call: .
v_call: TRBV28
j_call: TRBJ1-2

cdr3_nt: TGCGCCAGCAGCCCCGGTGGGGCCTACGAGCAGTACTTC
cdr3_aa: CASSPGGAYEQYF
clone_size: many
d_call: .
v_call: TRBV4-1
j_call: TRBJ2-7

cdr3_nt: TGTGCCTGGAGTGGAGGACAGGTTGAAGCTTTCTTT
cdr3_aa: CAWSGGQVEAFF
clone_size: many
d_call: TRBD1
v_call: TRBV30
j_call: TRBJ1-1

cdr3_nt: TGTGCCAGCAGTTACTCGACGGGTAGCTCCTACGAGCAGTACTTC
cdr3_aa: CASSYSTGSSYEQYF
clone_size: many
d_call: .
v_call: TRBV6-6
j_call: TRBJ2-7

cdr3_nt: TGTGCCAGCAGCGGGACAGAACGTTACAATGAGCAGTTCTTC
cdr3_aa: CASSGTERYNEQFF
clone_size: many
d_call: TRBD1
v_call: TRBV7-8
j_call: TRBJ2-1

cdr3_nt: TGCAGTGTCCTGGGACTTACAATCTCCTACGAGCAGTACTTC
cdr3_aa: CSVLGLTISYEQYF
clone_size: many
d_call: .
v_call: TRBV20-1
j_call: TRBJ2-7

cdr3_nt: TGCGCCAGCAGCTTCATACAGGGCGTAGGTGAAAAACTGTTTTTT
cdr3_aa: CASSFIQGVGEKLFF
clone_size: .
d_call: .
v_call: TRBV5-1
j_call: TRBJ1-4

cdr3_nt: TGCGCCAGCAGCCAAGATGCAGGGGGCACTGAAGCTTTCTTT
cdr3_aa: CASSQDAGGTEAFF
clone_size: many
d_call: TRBD1
v_call: TRBV4-3
j_call: TRBJ1-1

cdr3_nt: TGTGCCATCAGCAATCATTACGGGGGGGCCGCAGATACGCAGTATTTT
cdr3_aa: CAISNHYGGAADTQYF
clone_size: many
d_call: TRBD2
v_call: TRBV10-3
j_call: TRBJ2-3

cdr3_nt: TGTGCCAGCAGCCCTATACCAAGTCGGACTGAAGCTTTCTTT
cdr3_aa: CASSPIPSRTEAFF
clone_size: once
d_call: .
v_call: TRBV5-4
j_call: TRBJ1-1

cdr3_nt: TGTGCCAGCAGTGTGACAGGGGACAATAATCAGCCCCAGCATTTT
cdr3_aa: CASSVTGDNNQPQHF
clone_size: few
d_call: TRBD1
v_call: TRBV6-1
j_call: TRBJ1-5

cdr3_nt: TGTGCCAGCAGCCAAGGACGGACGGATTCTATCACTGAAGCTTTCTTT
cdr3_aa: CASSQGRTDSITEAFF
clone_size: many
d_call: .
v_call: TRBV14
j_call: TRBJ1-1

cdr3_nt: TGCAGCGTAGCCGTGGACAGGGGGTGGACTGAAGCTTTCTTT
cdr3_aa: CSVAVDRGWTEAFF
clone_size: few
d_call: TRBD1
v_call: TRBV29-1
j_call: TRBJ1-1

cdr3_nt: TGCGCCAGCAGCTCGGGGCTAGCGGGAGGGGTAGATGAGCAGTTCTTC
cdr3_aa: CASSSGLAGGVDEQFF
clone_size: .
d_call: TRBD2
v_call: TRBV5-1
j_call: TRBJ2-1

cdr3_nt: TGTGCCAGCAGCTACGGACAGGGTCTGACCATTCAGTACTTC
cdr3_aa: CASSYGQGLTIQYF
clone_size: .
d_call: TRBD1
v_call: TRBV7-9
j_call: TRBJ2-4

cdr3_nt: TGTGCCAGCAACCCGACTAGCGGGAGAACAGATACGCAGTATTTT
cdr3_aa: CASNPTSGRTDTQYF
clone_size: many
d_call: TRBD2
v_call: TRBV6-1
j_call: TRBJ2-3